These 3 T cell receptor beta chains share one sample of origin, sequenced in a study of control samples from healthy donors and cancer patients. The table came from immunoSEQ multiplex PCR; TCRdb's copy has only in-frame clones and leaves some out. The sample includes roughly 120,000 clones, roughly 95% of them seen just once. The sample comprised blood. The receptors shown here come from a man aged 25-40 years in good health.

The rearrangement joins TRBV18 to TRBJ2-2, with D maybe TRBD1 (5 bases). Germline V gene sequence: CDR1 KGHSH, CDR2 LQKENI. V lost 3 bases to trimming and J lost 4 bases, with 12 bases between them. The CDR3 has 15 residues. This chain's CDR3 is CASSPTSQGTGELFF. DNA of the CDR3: TGTGCCAGCTCACCGACTTCGCAGGGCACCGGGGAGCTGTTTTTT.

Here the CDR3 DNA reads TGTGCCAGCAGCGTAGGAGAGCTTCAGCCCCAGCATTTT. This encodes CASSVGELQPQHF. The chain combines TRBV9 with TRBJ1-5; no reliable D call. CDR1 is SGDLS and CDR2 is YYNGEE in the germline V gene. The CDR3 spans 13 residues. V lost 0 bases and J lost 6, with 7 bases in between.

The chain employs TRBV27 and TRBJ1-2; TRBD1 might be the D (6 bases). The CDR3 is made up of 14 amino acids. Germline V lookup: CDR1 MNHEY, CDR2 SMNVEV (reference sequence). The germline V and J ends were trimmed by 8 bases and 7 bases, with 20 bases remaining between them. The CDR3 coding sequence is TGTGCCAGCTCAAAGGGACAAGGGCTCTTTGGCTACACCTTC. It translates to CASSKGQGLFGYTF.